The rows below give T cell receptor beta chains drawn from one sample of a study of OX40 agonist ivuxolimab in advanced cancers. Clones were read by immunoSEQ multiplex PCR, and TCRdb kept only the in-frame ones, dropping some. Found here are tens of thousands of clones, around 88% of them singletons; the top ten hold 20% to 25%. The sequencing here drew on CD4+ or CD8+ T cells sorted from blood, taken in a trial of the OX40 agonist ivuxolimab. These receptors were taken from an adult with an advanced solid tumor such as melanoma, head and neck, liver or kidney cancer. The CDR3 runs from the conserved cysteine through the conserved F or W. D genes are given only for firm matches. Not all rows give a size; the values are once, few, many and, for expanded clones, a class.

>TRBJ2-1|TRBD2|once|TRBV5-1
CASSFGLAALNEQFF
TGCGCCAGCAGCTTCGGGCTAGCGGCGCTCAATGAGCAGTTCTTC
>TRBJ2-7|NA|NA|TRBV5-1
CASSLAVQGYEQYF
TGCGCCAGCAGCTTGGCCGTTCAAGGCTACGAGCAGTACTTC
>TRBJ1-1|NA|NA|TRBV5-6
CASSSEQGSAEAFF
TGTGCCAGCAGCTCGGAACAGGGTTCCGCTGAAGCTTTCTTT
>TRBJ1-1|NA|NA|TRBV5-1
CASSPFRGDTEAFF
TGCGCCAGCAGCCCCTTTAGGGGTGACACTGAAGCTTTCTTT
>TRBJ2-7|NA|NA|TRBV14
CASSQQPNEQYF
TGTGCCAGCAGCCAGCAGCCGAACGAGCAGTACTTC
>TRBJ2-1|NA|NA|TRBV6-5
CASSPPGYNEQFF
TGTGCCAGCAGCCCACCGGGCTACAATGAGCAGTTCTTC
>TRBJ2-2|TRBD1|NA|TRBV5-1
CASSPDRGDTGELFF
TGCGCCAGCAGCCCCGACAGGGGGGACACCGGGGAGCTGTTTTTT
>TRBJ2-2|TRBD2|NA|TRBV7-9
CASSPPSGSREAGELFF
TGTGCCAGCAGCCCCCCCAGCGGGAGTCGCGAGGCCGGGGAGCTGTTTTTT
>TRBJ2-7|TRBD2|NA|TRBV6-1
CASSGRRYETSGSVGEQYF
TGTGCCAGCAGTGGACGACGTTATGAGACTAGCGGGAGTGTCGGCGAGCAGTACTTC
>TRBJ2-1|TRBD2|NA|TRBV28
CASSLDAGVYNEQFF
TGTGCCAGCAGTTTAGATGCGGGAGTCTACAATGAGCAGTTCTTC
>TRBJ2-3|NA|NA|TRBV30
CAWSPDTERSTDTQYF
TGTGCCTGGAGCCCTGACACAGAAAGAAGCACAGATACGCAGTATTTT
>TRBJ2-7|NA|once|TRBV29-1
CSVEDPVAPYEQYF
TGCAGCGTTGAAGATCCTGTAGCGCCCTACGAGCAGTACTTC
>TRBJ2-3|TRBD2|NA|TRBV6-5
CASSYSASGSADTQYF
TGTGCCAGCAGTTACTCGGCTAGCGGGAGCGCAGATACGCAGTATTTT
>TRBJ1-1|NA|NA|TRBV2
CASSETGFEAFF
TGTGCCAGCAGTGAAACCGGTTTTGAAGCTTTCTTT
>TRBJ2-5|NA|NA|TRBV11-2
CASSAGGRWETQYF
TGTGCCAGCAGCGCCGGGGGGCGCTGGGAGACCCAGTACTTC
>TRBJ2-5|TRBD2|once|TRBV14
CASSPWAGEETQYF
TGTGCCAGCAGCCCGTGGGCGGGGGAAGAGACCCAGTACTTC
>TRBJ2-1|NA|NA|TRBV9
CASSVDGGGLDAAPVF
TGTGCCAGCAGCGTAGATGGTGGGGGTCTGGACGCGGCGCCCGTCTTC
>TRBJ2-1|TRBD2|NA|TRBV10-3
CAISERGSSSYNEQFF
TGTGCCATCAGTGAGCGCGGGAGTAGCTCCTACAATGAGCAGTTCTTC
>TRBJ2-2|NA|medium-sized|TRBV10-2
CASSFNTGELFF
TGCGCCAGCAGTTTCAACACCGGGGAGCTGTTTTTT
>TRBJ2-5|TRBD2|NA|TRBV7-9
CASSGAGVATQYF
TGTGCCAGCAGCGGAGCGGGAGTTGCGACCCAGTACTTC
>TRBJ2-3|TRBD2|NA|TRBV15
CATSRLAGGTDTQYF
TGTGCCACCAGCAGACTAGCGGGAGGAACAGATACGCAGTATTTT
>TRBJ2-1|TRBD2|NA|TRBV2
CASSTLAGAPSRYNEQFF
TGTGCCAGCAGTACACTAGCGGGAGCGCCGTCCCGGTACAATGAGCAGTTCTTC